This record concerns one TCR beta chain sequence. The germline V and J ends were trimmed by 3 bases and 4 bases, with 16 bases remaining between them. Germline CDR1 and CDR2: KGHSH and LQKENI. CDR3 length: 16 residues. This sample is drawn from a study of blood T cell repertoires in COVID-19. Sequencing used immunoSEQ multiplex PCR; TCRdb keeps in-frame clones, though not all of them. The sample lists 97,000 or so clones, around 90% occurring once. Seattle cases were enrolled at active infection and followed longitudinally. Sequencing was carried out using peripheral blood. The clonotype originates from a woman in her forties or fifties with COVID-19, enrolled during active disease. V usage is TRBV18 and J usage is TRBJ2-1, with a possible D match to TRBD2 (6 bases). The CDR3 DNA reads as TGTGCCAGCTCACCCCCGGGACTGTCCCCATACAATGAGCAGTTCTTC. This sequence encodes CASSPPGLSPYNEQFF.